The 14 T cell receptor beta chains below all came from one sample that was sequenced in a study. Using its own MiXCR run on the RT-PCR reads, TCRdb lists one record per CDR3 protein. Of around 700,000 distinct CDR3 sequences in the sample, 12% to 15% were seen once. Specimen: memory CD4+ T cells from blood. Receptors were obtained from a female donor in good health, serving as a healthy control.

This chain connects TRBV28 to TRBJ2-1; tentatively, D is TRBD2 (7 bases). Trimming removed 5 bases at V and 0 bases at J, with 17 bases between. Germline CDR1 MDHEN, CDR2 SYDVKM. The CDR3 is 17 residues long. For the CDR3, the DNA is TGTGCCAGCAGTCCTGGAGGGGGGGCCAGCTCCTACAATGAGCAGTTCTTC. Protein product: CASSPGGGASSYNEQFF.

The rearrangement links TRBV20-1 to TRBJ2-2; D perhaps matches TRBD1 (5 bases). CDR1 is DFQATT and CDR2 is SNEGSKA in the germline V gene (reference sequence). With 5 bases removed from V and 4 bases from J, the gap between germline ends came to 14 bases. The CDR3 consists of 14 residues. The CDR3 is CSASGHSGTGELFF. As DNA, the CDR3 is TGCAGTGCTTCCGGACACTCGGGCACCGGGGAGCTGTTTTTT.

There are a few counts of this clonotype. This sequence joins TRBV9 and TRBJ2-1; D is possibly TRBD1 (6 bases). The CDR3 is made up of 16 amino acids. Germline CDR1 SGDLS, CDR2 YYNGEE. Trimming removed 3 bases from V and 2 bases from J, with 15 bases in between. CDR3 coding DNA: TGTGCCAGCAGCGCCCACAGGGAAGCCCCCTACAATGAGCAGTTCTTC. This translates into CASSAHREAPYNEQFF.

With regard to this clonotype: It may be a read error: a sequence one base away is much more abundant. The chain uses TRBV5-1 and TRBJ2-7, with a possible D match to TRBD2 (5 bases). The CDR3 consists of 13 residues. Germline CDR1 is SGHRS and CDR2 is YFSETQ. This CDR3 is CAGRIATGYEQYF. The CDR3 nucleotides read TGCGCCGGCAGAATAGCGACGGGCTACGAGCAGTACTTC. Full variable domain (missing parts from reference TRBV5-1 and TRBJ2-7): KAGVTQTPRYLIKTRGQQVTLSCSPISGHRSVSWYQQTPGQGLQFLFEYFSETQRNKGNFPGRFSGRQFSNSRSEMNVSTLELGDSALYLCAGRIATGYEQYFGPGTRLTVT.

This clonotype was seen repeatedly, ten times or more. V usage is TRBV4-3 and J usage is TRBJ1-6; 7 bases line up with TRBD1. With 3 bases clipped from V and 7 bases from J, the junction kept 9 bases outside the gene matches. This CDR3 contains 16 residues. In germline, CDR1 is LGHNA, CDR2 YSLEER. DNA of the CDR3: TGCGCCAGCAGCCAGCAGCTGACAGGGTCAAATTCACCCCTCCACTTT. It specifies CASSQQLTGSNSPLHF.

The V and J genes are TRBV24-1 and TRBJ2-1; D may be TRBD2 (5 bases). The V and J ends lost 2 bases and 12 bases respectively, with 13 bases between them. This CDR3 is 13 amino acids long. Germline V CDR1 and CDR2: KGHDR, SFDVKD. CDR3 coding DNA: TGTGCCACCAGTGATTCCTTCCTTGAGGGGCAGTTCTTC. It codes for CATSDSFLEGQFF.

The chain combines TRBV28 with TRBJ2-1; D is undetermined. This CDR3 has 12 residues. The germline V and J ends were trimmed by 3 bases and 10 bases, with 10 bases remaining between them. In germline, CDR1 is MDHEN, CDR2 SYDVKM. CDR3 sequence: CASSFPSREQFF. The CDR3 coding sequence is TGTGCCAGCAGTTTCCCATCAAGGGAGCAGTTCTTC.

The chain employs TRBV10-2 and TRBJ2-2; 8 bases align to TRBD1. Germline CDR1 and CDR2: WSHSY and SAAADI. This CDR3 spans 15 amino acids. Germline trimming cut 6 bases from V and 4 bases from J; bases unmatched to any gene: 7. The CDR3 reads CASRSTGDRTGELFF. The CDR3 DNA follows: TGCGCCAGCAGATCGACAGGGGATCGCACCGGGGAGCTGTTTTTT.

V is TRBV11-2 and J is TRBJ2-1; D gene ambiguous. Trimming shortened V by 4 bases and J by 6 bases, and 7 bases separated the two germline ends. Germline CDR1 reads SGHAT; CDR2 reads FQNNGV. The CDR3 is 12 residues long. In DNA form, the CDR3 reads TGTGCCAGCAGCTCAGAAATCAATGAGCAGTTCTTC. The encoded protein is CASSSEINEQFF. Looking up the rest from reference TRBV11-2 and TRBJ2-1 gives the full variable domain: EAGVAQSPRYKIIEKRQSVAFWCNPISGHATLYWYQQILGQGPKLLIQFQNNGVVDDSQLPKDRFSAERLKGVDSTLKIQPAKLEDSAVYLCASSSEINEQFFGPGTRLTVL.

V is TRBV5-1 and J is TRBJ2-1, with 15 nucleotides matching TRBD2. V lost 4 bases and J lost 9; bases outside the gene matches: 5. Germline CDR1 SGHRS, CDR2 YFSETQ. The length of the CDR3 is 15 residues. CDR3 residues: CASSGLAGGPSEQFF. The CDR3, as DNA: TGCGCCAGCAGCGGACTAGCGGGAGGGCCGAGTGAGCAGTTCTTC.

The chain is built from TRBV10-3 and TRBJ1-4, with 10 bases that match TRBD1. The V and J ends lost 4 bases and 6 bases, in that order; junction bases with no gene match: 5. The CDR3 is made up of 15 amino acids. Germline V gene lookup returns CDR1 ENHRY and CDR2 SYGVKD. The CDR3: CAISGSGTGDEKLFF. Written as DNA, the CDR3 is TGTGCCATCAGTGGGTCCGGGACAGGGGATGAAAAACTGTTTTTT.

This clonotype has ten or more counts. The chain recombines TRBV12-3 or TRBV12-4 with TRBJ2-1, with 7 bases lining up with TRBD1. The CDR3 spans 14 residues. V was clipped by 3 bases and J by 5 bases; unmatched bases: 4. The CDR3 sequence is CASSFRDRDNEQFF. Written as DNA, the CDR3 is TGTGCCAGCAGTTTCCGGGACAGAGACAATGAGCAGTTCTTC.

This clonotype appeared many times. The chain carries TRBV12-3 or TRBV12-4 and TRBJ1-5; D is undetermined. V shed 1 base and J shed 5 bases, with 9 bases lying between them. This CDR3 contains 14 residues. CDR3 sequence reads: CASSLVVSDQPQHF. The CDR3 nucleotides read TGTGCCAGCAGTTTAGTCGTATCGGATCAGCCCCAGCATTTT.

This clonotype was detected many times. The chain is built from TRBV6-5 and TRBJ1-2; maybe TRBD1 (5 bases). Germline lookup yields CDR1 MNHEY and CDR2 SVGAGI. The CDR3 runs 16 residues. Trimming shortened V by 0 bases and J by 8 bases, and 19 bases separated the two germline ends. CDR3 sequence (DNA): TGTGCCAGCAGTTACTCAGGGACGACGCACTTGGGGGGCTACACCTTC. This codes for CASSYSGTTHLGGYTF.